The 14 T cell receptor beta chains in this list originate from one sample, sequenced in a study of Graves' ophthalmopathy and Graves' hyperthyroidism (dated by TCRdb to 2016 to 2018). This sample was sequenced with an Illumina HiSeq 2000. For repertoire sequencing, TCR beta CDR3 regions were amplified from RNA transcripts. The first round of RT-PCR was done with HTBI primers and the Qiagen OneStep RT-PCR kit, and was followed by a second round of multiplex PCR, then size selection and purification. TCRdb redid the processing of the public reads, applying fastp at Q25 and MiXCR, and retained in-frame beta chains. Under each unique CDR3 protein, matching rows form one entry showing the most common genes and DNA. Here the sample has about 740,000 distinct CDR3 sequences; 40% occur a single time. 44% of the sample belongs to the ten largest clones. Sequenced: peripheral blood. All receptors come from an adult man with Graves' ophthalmopathy.

The rearrangement joins TRBV25-1 to TRBJ2-3; the match to TRBD1 covers 8 bases. The trim removed 6 bases at V and 10 bases at J, leaving 9 bases unmatched. CDR3 length: 13 amino acids. The V gene's germline CDR1 is MGHDK and CDR2 SYGVNS. CDR3 nucleotide sequence: TGTGCCAGCAGCTTACAGGGGGGCTCCCCGCAGTATTTT. The encoded protein is CASSLQGGSPQYF.

The gene calls are TRBV10-3 and TRBJ1-5, with 7 bases matching TRBD1. The CDR3 is made up of 15 amino acids. Per germline, CDR1 ENHRY and CDR2 SYGVKD. The ends lost 10 bases at V and 5 bases at J; junction bases unmatched: 14. CDR3 residues: CASDTRQGRDQPQHF. The CDR3 DNA reads as TGTGCCAGCGATACAAGACAGGGTCGGGATCAGCCCCAGCATTTT.

This clonotype has just a few counts. This rearrangement joins TRBV11-2 to TRBJ1-2, with a possible D match to TRBD1 (5 bases). V shed 5 bases and J shed 0 bases, with 19 bases lying between them. This CDR3 spans 17 amino acids. Germline V gene data show CDR1 as SGHAT and CDR2 as FQNNGV. CDR3 loop: CASSPRDRIQPNYGYTF. DNA of the CDR3: TGTGCCAGCAGCCCCCGGGACCGCATACAACCTAACTATGGCTACACCTTC.

This clonotype was seen just once. The genes are TRBV20-1 and TRBJ2-2, with TRBD1 matching 7 bases. V was clipped by 3 bases and J by 2 bases; unmatched bases: 6. The CDR3 loop spans 15 amino acids. Germline CDR1 and CDR2: DFQATT and SNEGSKA (reference sequence). The CDR3 nucleotides are TGCAGTGCTAGTGGGGGACAGAAAAACACCGGGGAGCTGTTTTTT. It translates to CSASGGQKNTGELFF.

This clonotype was observed a few times. V is TRBV9 and J is TRBJ1-1; the D gene is possibly TRBD1 (5 bases). The CDR3 has 16 residues. The V and J ends lost 0 bases and 3 bases respectively, with 15 bases between them. Germline assignment: CDR1 SGDLS and CDR2 YYNGEE. CDR3 nucleotide sequence: TGTGCCAGCAGCGTAGATCATCGGGCGGGGGACACTGAAGCTTTCTTT. Encoded protein: CASSVDHRAGDTEAFF.

The J gene is TRBJ2-2, the V gene TRBV6-5, with D perhaps TRBD1 or TRBD2 (5 bases each). Germline V gene data show CDR1 as MNHEY and CDR2 as SVGAGI. V lost 5 bases, J lost 0 bases, and 7 bases lay in between. This CDR3 has 14 amino acids. The CDR3 sequence: CASSEGPNTGELFF. The CDR3 DNA reads TGTGCCAGCAGTGAGGGGCCGAACACCGGGGAGCTGTTTTTT.

This clonotype was seen a few times. The chain recombines TRBV30 with TRBJ2-7; D gene ambiguous. V was shortened by 1 base and J by 5 bases, with 3 bases between the two germline ends. Germline values: CDR1 GTSNPN, CDR2 SVGIG (reference sequence). CDR3 length equals 10 residues. CDR3 nucleotides: TGTGCCTGGAGTGGGGACGAGCAGTACTTC. As protein: CAWSGDEQYF.

This clonotype came up many times. Here the CDR3 DNA reads TGTGCCAGCAGCTTGCCGGGACGGAACACTGAAGCTTTCTTT. Residues: CASSLPGRNTEAFF. This sequence joins TRBV13 and TRBJ1-1, with D tentatively TRBD1 (5 bases). CDR3 length: 14 amino acids. V lost 3 bases, J lost 1 base, and 9 bases lay in between. Germline values: CDR1 PRHDT, CDR2 FYEKMQ (reference sequence).

The table lists this clonotype with a few counts. The rearrangement uses TRBV11-1 and TRBJ2-2, with D perhaps being TRBD1 or TRBD2 (5 bases each). The ends were cut back, 6 bases at V and 0 bases at J, with 14 bases in the middle. The germline gives CDR1 SGHAT, CDR2 FQDESV (reference sequence). The CDR3 consists of 16 residues. The CDR3 DNA is TGTGCCAGCAGTGACCGGGGACGGACGAACACCGGGGAGCTGTTTTTT. Encoded protein: CASSDRGRTNTGELFF.

The chain uses TRBV4-1 and TRBJ1-6; 7 nucleotides agree with TRBD1. Germline CDR1 reads MGHRA; CDR2 reads YSYEKL. Trimming removed 4 bases from V and 14 bases from J; junction bases left unmatched: 8. The CDR3 runs 13 residues. The CDR3 region is CASSLRDSRSLHF. The CDR3 region has the DNA TGCGCCAGCAGCCTCCGGGACAGTCGGTCCCTCCACTTT.

Worth noting for this clonotype: One end of the junction varies from germline; a read error may be responsible. V usage is TRBV9 and J usage is TRBJ1-6; 7 bases agree with TRBD1. This CDR3 has 15 residues. Germline V gene lookup returns CDR1 SGDLS and CDR2 YYNGEE. The CDR3 reads CAISLNRDSNSPLHF. Written as DNA, the CDR3 is TGTGCCATCAGCCTAAACAGGGACAGCAATTCACCCCTCCACTTT. Full variable domain (outside the CDR3, taken from reference TRBV9 and TRBJ1-6): DSGVTQTPKHLITATGQRVTLRCSPRSGDLSVYWYQQSLDQGLQFLIQYYNGEERAKGNILERFSAQQFPDLHSELNLSSLELGDSALYFCAISLNRDSNSPLHFGNGTRLTVT.

In this sample, this clonotype turned up many times. The chain couples TRBV5-8 to TRBJ1-2; tentative D call: TRBD1 (6 bases). The CDR3 has 13 residues. CDR1 SGHTS and CDR2 YDEGEE come from the germline V gene. Trimming took off 6 bases at V and 2 bases at J, with 11 bases between the two ends. CDR3: CASNKQGNYGYTF. The CDR3 DNA follows: TGTGCCAGCAACAAACAGGGAAACTATGGCTACACCTTC.

This clonotype was counted ten times or more. V usage is TRBV25-1 and J usage is TRBJ1-4; TRBD1 might be the D (5 bases). Trimming left V 5 bases short and J 3 bases short, with 10 bases between. This CDR3 has 14 residues. From germline, CDR1 is MGHDK and CDR2 SYGVNS. CDR3 coding DNA: TGTGCCAGCAGTTCGGCGGGGGCTAATGAAAAACTGTTTTTT. Translating it yields CASSSAGANEKLFF.

V is TRBV29-1 and J is TRBJ1-5; 10 nucleotides match TRBD1. The CDR3 runs to 14 residues. V was clipped by 6 bases and J by 2 bases; unmatched bases: 4. From germline, CDR1 is SQVTM and CDR2 ANQGSEA. CDR3 DNA: TGCAGCGTGGGACAGGGGTTTGGCAATCAGCCCCAGCATTTT. It is translated as CSVGQGFGNQPQHF.